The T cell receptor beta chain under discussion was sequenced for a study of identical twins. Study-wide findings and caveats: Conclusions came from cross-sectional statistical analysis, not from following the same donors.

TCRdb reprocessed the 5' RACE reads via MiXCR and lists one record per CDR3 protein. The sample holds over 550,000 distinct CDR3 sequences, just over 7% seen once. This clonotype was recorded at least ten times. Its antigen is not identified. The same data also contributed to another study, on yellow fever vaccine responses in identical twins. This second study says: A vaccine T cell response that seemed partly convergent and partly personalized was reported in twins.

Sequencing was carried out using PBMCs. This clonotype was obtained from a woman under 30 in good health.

The CDR3 loop is CASSDDRAQQFF. CDR3 DNA: TGTGCCAGCAGCGACGACAGGGCCCAACAGTTCTTC. The chain is built from TRBV2 and TRBJ2-1; TRBD1 aligns across 7 bases. The CDR3 covers 12 residues. J lost 13 bases, V lost 6 bases, and 9 bases had no gene match. Germline V gene lookup returns CDR1 SNHLY and CDR2 FYNNEI.